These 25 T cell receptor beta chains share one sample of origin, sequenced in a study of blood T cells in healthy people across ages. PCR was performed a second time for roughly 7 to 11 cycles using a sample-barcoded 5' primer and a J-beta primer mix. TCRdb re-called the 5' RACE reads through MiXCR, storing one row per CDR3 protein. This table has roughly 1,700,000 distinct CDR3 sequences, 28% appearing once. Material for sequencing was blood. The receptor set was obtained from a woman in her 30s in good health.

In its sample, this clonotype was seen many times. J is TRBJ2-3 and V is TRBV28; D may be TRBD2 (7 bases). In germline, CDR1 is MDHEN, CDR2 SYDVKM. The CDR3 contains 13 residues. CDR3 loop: CALSGGHTDTQYF. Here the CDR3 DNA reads TGTGCGCTCTCGGGGGGCCACACAGATACGCAGTATTTT.

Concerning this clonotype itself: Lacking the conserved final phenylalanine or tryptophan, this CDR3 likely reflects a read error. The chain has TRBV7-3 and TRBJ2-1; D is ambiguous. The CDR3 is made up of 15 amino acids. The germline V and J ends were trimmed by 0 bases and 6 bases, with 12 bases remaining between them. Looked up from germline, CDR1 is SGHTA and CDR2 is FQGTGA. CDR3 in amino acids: CASSLTGSGGNEQFS. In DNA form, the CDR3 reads TGTGCCAGCAGCTTAACTGGGTCAGGTGGCAATGAGCAGTTCTCC.

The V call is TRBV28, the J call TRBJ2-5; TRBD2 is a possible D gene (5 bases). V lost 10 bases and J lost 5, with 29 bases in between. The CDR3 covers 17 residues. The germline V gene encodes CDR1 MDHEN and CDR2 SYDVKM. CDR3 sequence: CATTEVDGRGVLETQYF. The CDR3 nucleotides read TGTGCCACCACTGAAGTCGATGGCCGGGGAGTATTGGAGACCCAGTACTTC.

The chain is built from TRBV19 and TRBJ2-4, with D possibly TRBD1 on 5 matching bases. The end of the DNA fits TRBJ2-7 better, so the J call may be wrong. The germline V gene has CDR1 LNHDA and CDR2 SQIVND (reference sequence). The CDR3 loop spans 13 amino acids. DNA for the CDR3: TGTGCCAGGAGTGCGTCAGGGCCTTACGAGCAGTACTTC. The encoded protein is CARSASGPYEQYF.

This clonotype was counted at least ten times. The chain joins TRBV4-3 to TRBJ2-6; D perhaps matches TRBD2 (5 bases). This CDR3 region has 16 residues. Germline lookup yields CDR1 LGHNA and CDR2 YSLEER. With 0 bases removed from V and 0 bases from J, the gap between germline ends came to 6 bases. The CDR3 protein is CASSQDGSSGANVLTF. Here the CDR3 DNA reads TGCGCCAGCAGCCAAGATGGGAGCTCTGGGGCCAACGTCCTGACTTTC.

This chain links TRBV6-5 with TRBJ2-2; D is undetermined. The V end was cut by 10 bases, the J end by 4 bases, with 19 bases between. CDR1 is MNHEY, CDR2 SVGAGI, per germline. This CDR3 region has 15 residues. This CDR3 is CANSLGPRLTGELFF. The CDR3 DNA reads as TGTGCCAACAGCCTCGGGCCTAGACTCACCGGGGAGCTGTTTTTT.

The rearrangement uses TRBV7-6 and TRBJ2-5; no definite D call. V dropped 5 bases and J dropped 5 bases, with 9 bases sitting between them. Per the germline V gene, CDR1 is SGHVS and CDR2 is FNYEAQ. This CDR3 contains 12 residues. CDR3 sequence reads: CASSPISETQYF. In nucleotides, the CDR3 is TGTGCCAGCAGCCCGATCTCGGAGACCCAGTACTTC.

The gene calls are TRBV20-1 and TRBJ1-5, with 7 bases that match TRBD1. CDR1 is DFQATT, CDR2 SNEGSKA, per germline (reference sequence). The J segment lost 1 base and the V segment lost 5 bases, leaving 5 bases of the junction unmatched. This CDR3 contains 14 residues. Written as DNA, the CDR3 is TGCAGTGCTCCCGACAGGGAGAGCAATCAGCCCCAGCATTTT. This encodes CSAPDRESNQPQHF.

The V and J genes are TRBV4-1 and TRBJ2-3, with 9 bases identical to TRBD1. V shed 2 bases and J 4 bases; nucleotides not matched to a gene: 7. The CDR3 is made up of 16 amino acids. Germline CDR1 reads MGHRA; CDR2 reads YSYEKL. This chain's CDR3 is CASSQPDRGIADTQYF. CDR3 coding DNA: TGCGCCAGCAGCCAACCGGACAGGGGAATTGCAGATACGCAGTATTTT.

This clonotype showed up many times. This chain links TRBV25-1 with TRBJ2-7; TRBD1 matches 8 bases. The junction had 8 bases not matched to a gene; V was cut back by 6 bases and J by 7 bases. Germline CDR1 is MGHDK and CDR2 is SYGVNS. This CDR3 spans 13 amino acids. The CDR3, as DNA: TGTGCCAGCAGGGGACAGGCGGCTCGGGAGCAGTACTTC. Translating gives CASRGQAAREQYF.

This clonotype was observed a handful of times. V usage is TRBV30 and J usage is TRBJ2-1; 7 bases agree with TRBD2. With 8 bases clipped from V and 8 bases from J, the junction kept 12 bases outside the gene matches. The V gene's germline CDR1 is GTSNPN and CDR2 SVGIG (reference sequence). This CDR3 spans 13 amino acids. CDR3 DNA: TGTGCCGGCGTTCCTACCGGGAGGTATGAGCAGTTCTTC. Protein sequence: CAGVPTGRYEQFF.

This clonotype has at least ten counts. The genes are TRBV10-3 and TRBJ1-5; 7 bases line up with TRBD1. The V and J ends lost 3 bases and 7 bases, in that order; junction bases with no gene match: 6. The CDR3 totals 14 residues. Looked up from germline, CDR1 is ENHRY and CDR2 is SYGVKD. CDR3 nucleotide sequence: TGTGCCATCAGTGATGGGGCAGGGGGACAGCCCCAGCATTTT. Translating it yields CAISDGAGGQPQHF.

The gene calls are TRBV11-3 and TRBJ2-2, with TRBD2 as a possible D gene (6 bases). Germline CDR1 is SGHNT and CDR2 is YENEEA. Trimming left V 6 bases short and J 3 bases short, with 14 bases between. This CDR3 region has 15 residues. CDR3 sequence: CASRRTREDTGELFF. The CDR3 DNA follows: TGTGCCAGCAGACGAACTAGGGAGGACACCGGGGAGCTGTTTTTT.

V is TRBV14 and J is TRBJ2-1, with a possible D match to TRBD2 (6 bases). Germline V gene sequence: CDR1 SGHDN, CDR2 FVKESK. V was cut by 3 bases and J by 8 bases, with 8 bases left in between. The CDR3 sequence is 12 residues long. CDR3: CASSQDYYEQFF. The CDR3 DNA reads TGTGCCAGCAGCCAGGACTATTATGAGCAGTTCTTC.

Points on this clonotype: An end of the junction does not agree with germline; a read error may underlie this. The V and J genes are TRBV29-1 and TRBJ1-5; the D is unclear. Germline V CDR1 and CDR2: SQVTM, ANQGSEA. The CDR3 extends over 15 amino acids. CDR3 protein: CSVPEGTDSNQPRHF. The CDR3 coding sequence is TGCAGCGTCCCCGAAGGCACAGATAGCAATCAGCCCCGGCATTTT.

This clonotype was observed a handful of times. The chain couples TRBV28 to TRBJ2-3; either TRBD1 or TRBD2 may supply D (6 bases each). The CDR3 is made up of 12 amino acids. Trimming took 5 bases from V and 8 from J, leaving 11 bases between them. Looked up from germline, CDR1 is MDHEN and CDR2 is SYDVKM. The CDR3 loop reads CASSEQGGTQYF. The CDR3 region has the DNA TGTGCCAGCAGTGAACAGGGAGGTACGCAGTATTTT.

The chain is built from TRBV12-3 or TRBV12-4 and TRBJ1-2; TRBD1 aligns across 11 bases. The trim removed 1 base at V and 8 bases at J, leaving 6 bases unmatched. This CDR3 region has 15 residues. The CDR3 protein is CASSLGTGQGGGYTF. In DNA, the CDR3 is TGTGCCAGCAGTTTAGGAACGGGACAGGGGGGAGGCTACACCTTC.

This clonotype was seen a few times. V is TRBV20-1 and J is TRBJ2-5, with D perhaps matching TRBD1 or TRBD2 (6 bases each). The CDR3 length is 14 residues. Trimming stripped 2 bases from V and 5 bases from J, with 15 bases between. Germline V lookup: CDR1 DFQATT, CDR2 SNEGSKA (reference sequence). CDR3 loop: CSARWAGRGETQYF. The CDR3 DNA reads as TGCAGTGCTAGATGGGCGGGAAGGGGGGAGACCCAGTACTTC.

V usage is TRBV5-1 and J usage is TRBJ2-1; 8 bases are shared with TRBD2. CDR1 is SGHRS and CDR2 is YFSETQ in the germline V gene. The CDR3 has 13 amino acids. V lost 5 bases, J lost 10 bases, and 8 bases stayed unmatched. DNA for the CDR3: TGCGCCAGCAGAGGCGCTTGGACTAGCGAGCAGTTCTTC. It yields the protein CASRGAWTSEQFF.

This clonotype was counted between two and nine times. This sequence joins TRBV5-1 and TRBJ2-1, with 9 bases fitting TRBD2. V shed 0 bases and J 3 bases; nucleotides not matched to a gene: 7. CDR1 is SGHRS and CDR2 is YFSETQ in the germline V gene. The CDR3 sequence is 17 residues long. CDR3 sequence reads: CASSLVALAGSYNEQFF. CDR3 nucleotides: TGCGCCAGCAGCTTGGTGGCCCTAGCGGGGAGCTACAATGAGCAGTTCTTC.

The CDR3: CASSAIASTDTQYF. The CDR3 bases are TGTGCCAGCAGCGCTATTGCGAGCACAGATACGCAGTATTTT. The chain uses TRBV7-8 and TRBJ2-3; D unclear. V lost 5 bases, J lost 0 bases, and 9 bases lay in between. The CDR3 runs 14 residues. The germline gives CDR1 SGHVS, CDR2 FQNEAQ.

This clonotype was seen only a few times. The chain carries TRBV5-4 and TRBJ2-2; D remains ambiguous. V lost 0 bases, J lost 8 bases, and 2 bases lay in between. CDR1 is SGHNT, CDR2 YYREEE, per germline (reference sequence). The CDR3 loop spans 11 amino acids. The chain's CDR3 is CASSLEGELFF. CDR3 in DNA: TGTGCCAGCAGCTTGGAAGGGGAGCTGTTTTTT.

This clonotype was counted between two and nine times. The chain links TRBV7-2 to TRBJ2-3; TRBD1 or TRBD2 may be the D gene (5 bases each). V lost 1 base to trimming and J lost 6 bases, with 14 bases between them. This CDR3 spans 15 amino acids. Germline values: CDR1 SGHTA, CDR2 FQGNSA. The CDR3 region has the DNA TGTGCCAGCAGCTTAGAATCCGGGGCCCTTGATACGCAGTATTTT. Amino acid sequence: CASSLESGALDTQYF.

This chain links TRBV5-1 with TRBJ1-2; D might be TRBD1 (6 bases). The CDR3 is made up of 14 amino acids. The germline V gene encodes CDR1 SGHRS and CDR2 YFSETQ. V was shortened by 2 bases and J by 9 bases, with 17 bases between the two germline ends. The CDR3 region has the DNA TGCGCCAGCAGCTTAGGGACACCGAAAGGGAGCTACACCTTC. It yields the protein CASSLGTPKGSYTF.

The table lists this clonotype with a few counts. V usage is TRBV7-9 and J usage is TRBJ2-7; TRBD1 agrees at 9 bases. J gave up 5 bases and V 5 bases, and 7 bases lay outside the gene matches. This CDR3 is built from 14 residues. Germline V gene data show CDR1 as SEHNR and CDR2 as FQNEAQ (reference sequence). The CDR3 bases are TGTGCCAGCAGCCGGGACAGGGACCTCCACGAGCAGTACTTC. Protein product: CASSRDRDLHEQYF.